The present T cell receptor beta chain was sequenced within a study of shared clonotypes between healthy human individuals. Libraries were prepared by immunoSEQ multiplex PCR; TCRdb keeps only in-frame clonotypes and omits some of them. The sample has a few hundred thousand clones; roughly four fifths are singletons. Germline values: CDR1 LGHNA, CDR2 YNFKEQ. The V end was cut by 1 base, the J end by 10 bases, with 10 bases between. There are 12 residues in the CDR3. This TCR was sampled from a woman aged 40 to 50 in good health. Some clones in this sample may be carry-over from other donors' samples. The sequencing input was PBMCs. The chain combines TRBV4-2 with TRBJ1-2, with D possibly being TRBD1 (6 bases). The CDR3 here is CASSQGRTVYTF. The CDR3, as DNA: TGTGCCAGCAGCCAAGGCAGGACAGTCTACACCTTC.